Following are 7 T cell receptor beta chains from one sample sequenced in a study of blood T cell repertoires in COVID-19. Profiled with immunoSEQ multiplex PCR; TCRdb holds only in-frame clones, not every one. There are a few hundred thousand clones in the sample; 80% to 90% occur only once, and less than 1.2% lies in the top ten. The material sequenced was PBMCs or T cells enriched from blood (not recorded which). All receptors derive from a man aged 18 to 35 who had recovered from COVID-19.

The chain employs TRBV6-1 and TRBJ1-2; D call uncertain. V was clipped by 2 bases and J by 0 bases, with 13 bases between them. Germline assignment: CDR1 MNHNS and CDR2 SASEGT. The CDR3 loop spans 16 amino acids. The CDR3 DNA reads TGTGCCAGCAGTGAACCCGGGGAGCGAGCTAACTATGGCTACACCTTC. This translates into CASSEPGERANYGYTF.

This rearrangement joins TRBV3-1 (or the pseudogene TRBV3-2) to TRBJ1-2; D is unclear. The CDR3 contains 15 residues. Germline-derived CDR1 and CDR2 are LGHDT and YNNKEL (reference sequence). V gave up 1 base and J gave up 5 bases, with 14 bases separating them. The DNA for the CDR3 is TGTGCCAGCAGCCAAGTCTTAGGCAACGGGTATGGCTACACCTTC. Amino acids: CASSQVLGNGYGYTF.

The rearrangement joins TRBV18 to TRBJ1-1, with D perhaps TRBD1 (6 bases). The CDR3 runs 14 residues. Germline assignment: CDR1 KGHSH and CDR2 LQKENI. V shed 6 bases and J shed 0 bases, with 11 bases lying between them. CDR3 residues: CASSGQTMNTEAFF. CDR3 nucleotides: TGTGCCAGCTCCGGACAGACTATGAACACTGAAGCTTTCTTT.

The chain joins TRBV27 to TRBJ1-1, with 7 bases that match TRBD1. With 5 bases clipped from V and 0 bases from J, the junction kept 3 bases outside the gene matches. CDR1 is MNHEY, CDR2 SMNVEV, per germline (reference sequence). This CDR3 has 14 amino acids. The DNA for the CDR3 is TGTGCCAGCAGTCCTACAGGGGTGAACACTGAAGCTTTCTTT. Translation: CASSPTGVNTEAFF.

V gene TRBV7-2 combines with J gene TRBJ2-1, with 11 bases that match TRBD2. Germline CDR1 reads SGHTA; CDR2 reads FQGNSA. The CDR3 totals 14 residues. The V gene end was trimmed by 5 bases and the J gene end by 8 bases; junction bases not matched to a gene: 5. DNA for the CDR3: TGTGCCAGCAGCATTAGCGGGGGGGCCGATGAGCAGTTCTTC. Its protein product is CASSISGGADEQFF. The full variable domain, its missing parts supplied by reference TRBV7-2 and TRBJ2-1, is GAGVSQSPSNKVTEKGKDVELRCDPISGHTALYWYRQSLGQGLEFLIYFQGNSAPDKSGLPSDRFSAERTGGSVSTLTIQRTQQEDSAVYLCASSISGGADEQFFGPGTRLTVL.

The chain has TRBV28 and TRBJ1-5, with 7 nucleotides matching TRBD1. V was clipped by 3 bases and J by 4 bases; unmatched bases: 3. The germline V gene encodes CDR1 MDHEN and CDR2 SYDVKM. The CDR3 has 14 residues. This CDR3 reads CASSFGTANQPQHF. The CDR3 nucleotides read TGTGCCAGCAGTTTCGGGACAGCAAATCAGCCCCAGCATTTT.

CDR3 nucleotide sequence: TGTGCCAGCAGCTTAGGGTGGAGACAGCAAGCTTTCTTT. Translating gives CASSLGWRQQAFF. The chain combines TRBV11-3 with TRBJ1-1; D perhaps matches TRBD1 (5 bases). This CDR3 is built from 13 residues. V was pared by 1 base and J by 9 bases, with 12 bases between. Germline V gene lookup returns CDR1 SGHNT and CDR2 YENEEA.